The next 12 T cell receptor beta chains were all read from a single sample in a study of blood T cell repertoires in COVID-19 (dated by TCRdb to 2020 to 2021). The protocol used for the library was the immunoSEQ multiplex PCR assay. TCRdb obtained this table from immuneACCESS and retained in-frame rearrangements with V and J assigned. These tables miss some clones; where compared with another copy, unresolved V genes account for less than half of the shortfall, and the remainder is unexplained. The sample table contains roughly 74,000 clones; only one count was recorded for about 86% of them. The top ten constitute 1.9% of the sample. What was sequenced was peripheral blood. The receptors were gathered from an elderly woman with active or convalescent COVID-19.

This sequence joins TRBV3-1 (or the pseudogene TRBV3-2) and TRBJ1-5; 7 bases fit TRBD1. This CDR3 has 15 residues. Germline values: CDR1 LGHDT, CDR2 YNNKEL (reference sequence). J was trimmed by 2 bases and V by 0 bases; bases with no gene match: 1. The CDR3 DNA sequence: TGTGCCAGCAGCCAAGATGGGACAGGCAATCAGCCCCAGCATTTT. Protein sequence: CASSQDGTGNQPQHF.

The rearrangement links TRBV4-3 to TRBJ1-1; D is unclear. V was trimmed by 0 bases and J by 4 bases, leaving 12 bases between them. The germline V gene has CDR1 LGHNA and CDR2 YSLEER. The CDR3 is made up of 15 amino acids. This CDR3 is CASSQDFPRGTEAFF. CDR3 bases: TGCGCCAGCAGCCAAGATTTCCCACGCGGCACTGAAGCTTTCTTT.

This clone appeared a few times. The chain has TRBV6-5 and TRBJ1-6; 7 nucleotides line up with TRBD1. The ends lost 6 bases at V and 7 bases at J; junction bases unmatched: 6. The germline V gene encodes CDR1 MNHEY and CDR2 SVGAGI. The CDR3 has 14 residues. The DNA for the CDR3 is TGTGCCAGCAGCGACAGGGTCGGAAATTCACCCCTCCACTTT. Residues: CASSDRVGNSPLHF.

The rearrangement links TRBV6-6 to TRBJ2-2; a possible D gene is TRBD1 (6 bases). The V gene's germline CDR1 is MNHNY and CDR2 SVGAGI (reference sequence). The CDR3 covers 15 residues. Trimming left V 4 bases short and J 2 bases short, with 11 bases between. Written as DNA, the CDR3 is TGTGCCAGCAGTTTGCCGGGACAAAACACCGGGGAGCTGTTTTTT. Encoded protein: CASSLPGQNTGELFF.

This rearrangement joins TRBV28 to TRBJ2-1, with D possibly TRBD2 on 7 matching bases. The CDR3 covers 15 residues. V gave up 3 bases and J gave up 7 bases, with 16 bases separating them. Germline V gene data show CDR1 as MDHEN and CDR2 as SYDVKM. CDR3 protein: CASSFGGGAVNEQFF. CDR3 nucleotides: TGTGCCAGCAGTTTTGGAGGGGGGGCGGTAAATGAGCAGTTCTTC.

The chain couples TRBV5-4 to TRBJ1-2; D call uncertain. V shed 1 base and J shed 4 bases, with 17 bases lying between them. The CDR3 covers 16 residues. In germline, CDR1 is SGHNT, CDR2 YYREEE (reference sequence). CDR3 region: CASSLTLTEEGYGYTF. The CDR3 DNA reads TGTGCCAGCAGCTTGACCCTTACAGAGGAGGGCTATGGCTACACCTTC.

The chain couples TRBV5-6 to TRBJ1-2, with TRBD1 as a possible D gene (5 bases). Trimming removed 4 bases at V and 3 bases at J, with 7 bases between. Per the germline V gene, CDR1 is SGHDT and CDR2 is YYEEEE. The CDR3 totals 12 residues. The CDR3 protein is CASSQGHYGYTF. The CDR3 nucleotides read TGTGCCAGCAGCCAGGGCCACTATGGCTACACCTTC.

V usage is TRBV7-2 and J usage is TRBJ1-1; tentatively, D is TRBD1 (5 bases). Germline V CDR1 and CDR2: SGHTA, FQGNSA. The V end lost 5 bases, the J end lost 3 bases, and 10 bases lay between the germline ends. This CDR3 has 13 amino acids. CDR3 DNA: TGTGCCAGCAGCCTTGACAGTTACACTGAAGCTTTCTTT. Amino acid sequence: CASSLDSYTEAFF.

The chain links TRBV7-9 to TRBJ1-3; no clear D gene. V lost 4 bases to trimming and J lost 4 bases, with 11 bases between them. The germline CDR1 and CDR2 sequences are SEHNR and FQNEAQ (reference sequence). This CDR3 has 14 residues. This chain's CDR3 is CASSSARVGNTIYF. The CDR3 nucleotides are TGTGCCAGCAGCTCGGCGAGGGTAGGAAACACCATATATTTT.

V gene TRBV9 combines with J gene TRBJ2-7; 7 positions match TRBD2. After removal of 2 bases from V and 2 bases from J, the junction contained 4 bases not matched to a gene. Germline V gene lookup returns CDR1 SGDLS and CDR2 YYNGEE. This CDR3 is 14 amino acids long. The CDR3 protein is CASSVSGATYEQYF. CDR3 DNA: TGTGCCAGCAGCGTGAGCGGGGCCACCTACGAGCAGTACTTC.

This sequence joins TRBV28 and TRBJ1-1, with 7 bases fitting TRBD1. The CDR3 length is 16 residues. With 2 bases clipped from V and 0 bases from J, the junction kept 6 bases outside the gene matches. Germline V CDR1 and CDR2: MDHEN, SYDVKM. The CDR3 is CASSLRGLLMNTEAFF. CDR3 DNA sequence: TGTGCCAGCAGTTTAAGGGGGCTACTGATGAACACTGAAGCTTTCTTT.

V gene TRBV4-1 combines with J gene TRBJ2-4; D is perhaps TRBD2 (6 bases). Trimming shortened V by 4 bases and J by 0 bases, and 10 bases separated the two germline ends. This CDR3 has 15 residues. Germline-derived CDR1 and CDR2 are MGHRA and YSYEKL. The CDR3 is CASSLTGVAKNIQYF. The CDR3 DNA follows: TGCGCCAGCAGCCTGACGGGGGTAGCCAAAAACATTCAGTACTTC.